Below are 30 T cell receptor beta chains sequenced from a single sample in a study of blood T cells in healthy people across ages. Next came a second PCR, run for about 6 to 11 cycles, which used a sample-barcoded 5' primer along with a J-beta primer mix. TCRdb re-analysed the 5' RACE reads in MiXCR, keeping a single row per CDR3 protein. The table shows 1.8 million or so distinct CDR3 sequences, with 30% to 40% occurring only once. The sequencing input was blood. The receptors were sampled from a human donor in good health.

This clonotype was recorded a few times. J is TRBJ1-1 and V is TRBV6-1; D unclear. CDR3 length: 13 residues. Germline CDR1 is MNHNS and CDR2 is SASEGT. The V and J ends lost 10 bases and 0 bases respectively, with 12 bases between them. The CDR3 DNA follows: TGTGCCACGAACGGCCAGCTGAACACTGAAGCTTTCTTT. Protein: CATNGQLNTEAFF.

V and J are TRBV20-1 and TRBJ2-1; a weak D match, TRBD2 (5 bases). The germline V gene has CDR1 DFQATT and CDR2 SNEGSKA (reference sequence). With 6 bases removed from V and 10 bases from J, the gap between germline ends came to 16 bases. This CDR3 has 12 amino acids. The DNA for the CDR3 is TGCAGTGCGGTGGAGAGGGCTCGGGAGCAGTTCTTC. It specifies CSAVERAREQFF.

This clonotype came up a few times. V is TRBV29-1 and J is TRBJ1-1; 8 bases line up with TRBD1. This CDR3 spans 13 amino acids. Losses at the gene ends were 4 bases for V and 4 bases for J; bases not matched to a gene: 5. The germline V gene has CDR1 SQVTM and CDR2 ANQGSEA. The CDR3 sequence is CSVVGQGATEAFF. In DNA, the CDR3 is TGCAGCGTTGTCGGACAGGGCGCCACTGAAGCTTTCTTT.

This chain links TRBV18 with TRBJ1-2, with D possibly matching TRBD1 (6 bases). CDR1 and CDR2 from the germline V gene are KGHSH and LQKENI. The CDR3 has 15 amino acids. Trimming left V 3 bases short and J 4 bases short, with 15 bases between. The CDR3 protein is CASSPGGRDIYGYTF. CDR3 sequence (DNA): TGTGCCAGCTCACCCGGAGGCCGGGACATCTATGGCTACACCTTC.

This sequence joins TRBV7-9 and TRBJ2-7; a weak D match, TRBD2 (6 bases). The CDR3 runs to 12 residues. In germline, CDR1 is SEHNR, CDR2 FQNEAQ (reference sequence). Trimming cost V 8 bases and J 6 bases, with 14 bases left between them. The CDR3 sequence is CASAAGRGEQYF. In nucleotides, the CDR3 is TGTGCCAGCGCTGCGGGGCGGGGCGAGCAGTACTTC.

V is TRBV27 and J is TRBJ2-5; possibly TRBD1 for D (6 bases). The V gene's germline CDR1 is MNHEY and CDR2 SMNVEV (reference sequence). The length of the CDR3 is 14 residues. Deletions cut 2 bases from V and 5 bases from J, with 12 bases between. The chain's CDR3 is CASSLGQRLETQYF. Written as DNA, the CDR3 is TGTGCCAGCAGTTTAGGACAGAGGCTGGAGACCCAGTACTTC.

The chain carries TRBV29-1 and TRBJ1-2; no clear D gene. Deletions cut 2 bases from V and 8 bases from J, with 12 bases between. The length of the CDR3 is 12 residues. Germline values: CDR1 SQVTM, CDR2 ANQGSEA. CDR3 sequence: CSVEISLGGYTF. In DNA form, the CDR3 reads TGCAGCGTTGAAATATCCCTTGGGGGCTACACCTTC. The complete variable domain, with remaining parts taken from reference TRBV29-1 and TRBJ1-2, reads SAVISQKPSRDICQRGTSLTIQCQVDSQVTMMFWYRQQPGQSLTLIATANQGSEATYESGFVIDKFPISRPNLTFSTLTVSNMSPEDSSIYLCSVEISLGGYTFGSGTRLTVV.

This sequence joins TRBV6-7 and TRBJ1-2; 8 positions match TRBD1. TRBV6-7 belongs to the ORF category, with a function that is uncertain. The V and J ends lost 2 bases and 5 bases, in that order; junction bases with no gene match: 10. There are 16 residues in the CDR3. This CDR3 is CASSYENRGNRYGYTF. The CDR3 DNA reads as TGTGCCAGCAGTTACGAAAACAGGGGGAATAGGTATGGCTACACCTTC.

V is TRBV7-2 and J is TRBJ2-4; 9 bases are shared with TRBD1. V lost 6 bases to trimming and J lost 0 bases; unmatched junction nucleotides: 15. The CDR3 runs 19 residues. Germline lookup yields CDR1 SGHTA and CDR2 FQGNSA. Here the CDR3 reads CASSPGTGRPVLAKNIQYF. The CDR3 DNA follows: TGTGCCAGCAGTCCCGGGACAGGGCGTCCCGTTTTAGCCAAAAACATTCAGTACTTC.

This clonotype turned up a few times. V and J are TRBV6-5 and TRBJ1-4; 9 bases match TRBD1. There are 15 residues in the CDR3. V shed 0 bases and J 13 bases; nucleotides not matched to a gene: 9. Germline V gene lookup returns CDR1 MNHEY and CDR2 SVGAGI. CDR3 sequence: CASSYSTGQGWILFF. The CDR3 DNA is TGTGCCAGCAGTTACTCTACGGGACAGGGCTGGATACTGTTTTTT.

This clonotype was counted a few times. This sequence joins TRBV20-1 and TRBJ2-3; the match to TRBD2 covers 11 bases. V lost 2 bases, J lost 4 bases, and 2 bases stayed unmatched. This CDR3 contains 14 residues. CDR1 is DFQATT, CDR2 SNEGSKA, per germline (reference sequence). Written as DNA, the CDR3 is TGCAGTGCTAGACTAGCGGGGGGTGCAGATACGCAGTATTTT. It yields the protein CSARLAGGADTQYF.

This clonotype was seen only a few times. The chain combines TRBV6-5 with TRBJ1-1; possibly TRBD1 for D (5 bases). V lost 3 bases, J lost 10 bases, and 18 bases lay in between. CDR3 length equals 14 residues. Germline V gives CDR1 MNHEY, CDR2 SVGAGI. The CDR3 bases are TGTGCCAGCAGTTATCAGGGTTTGGGGGAAGGAGCTTTCTTT. The encoded protein is CASSYQGLGEGAFF.

As concerns this clonotype: A read error is possible here, since a much larger clone lies one base away. The chain carries TRBV7-9 and TRBJ2-5; tentatively, D is TRBD1 (5 bases). From germline, CDR1 is SEHNR and CDR2 FQNEAQ (reference sequence). The CDR3 length is 13 residues. CDR3 DNA sequence: TGTTCCAGCAGCTTTGCAGGGCAGGAGACCCAGTACTTC. Its translation is CSSSFAGQETQYF. Variable domain in full (rest from reference TRBV7-9 and TRBJ2-5): DTGVSQNPRHKITKRGQNVTFRCDPISEHNRLYWYRQTLGQGPEFLTYFQNEAQLEKSRLLSDRFSAERPKGSFSTLEIQRTEQGDSAMYLCSSSFAGQETQYFGPGTRLLVL.

V usage is TRBV7-9 and J usage is TRBJ1-6; maybe TRBD1 (5 bases). Deletions cut 5 bases from V and 5 bases from J, with 13 bases between. Germline V lookup: CDR1 SEHNR, CDR2 FQNEAQ (reference sequence). The CDR3 sequence is 15 residues long. The CDR3 bases are TGTGCCAGCAGCCTCGTGAGGGGAAATAATTCACCCCTCCACTTT. This translates into CASSLVRGNNSPLHF.

The chain employs TRBV24-1 and TRBJ2-3; possibly TRBD1 or TRBD2 for D (6 bases each). The CDR3 totals 16 residues. Trimming cost V 4 bases and J 9 bases, with 22 bases left between them. Germline V gene data show CDR1 as KGHDR and CDR2 as SFDVKD. DNA for the CDR3: TGTGCCACCAGTGACCCAAAACAGGGTGGAGGGGGGACGCAGTATTTT. This sequence encodes CATSDPKQGGGGTQYF.

The V call is TRBV6-2 or TRBV6-3, the J call TRBJ1-6, with 8 bases lining up with TRBD1. Germline CDR1 reads MNHEY; CDR2 reads SVGEGT. J lost 7 bases, V lost 6 bases, and 5 bases had no gene match. This CDR3 has 14 amino acids. The CDR3 nucleotides read TGTGCCAGCAGCTCACAGGGGGAAAATTCACCCCTCCACTTT. Its protein product is CASSSQGENSPLHF.

The rearrangement uses TRBV20-1 and TRBJ2-7, with 10 bases identical to TRBD1. Germline CDR1 DFQATT, CDR2 SNEGSKA (reference sequence). V shed 4 bases and J 0 bases; nucleotides not matched to a gene: 9. This CDR3 region has 16 residues. CDR3 DNA sequence: TGCAGTGCTACAACGGGACAGGGGATCGCCTCCTACGAGCAGTACTTC. Translated, it gives CSATTGQGIASYEQYF.

This clonotype was seen more than once but under ten times. The gene calls are TRBV7-2 and TRBJ1-2; D perhaps matches TRBD1 (6 bases). The V gene's germline CDR1 is SGHTA and CDR2 FQGNSA. V lost 0 bases to trimming and J lost 4 bases, with 12 bases between them. The length of the CDR3 is 15 residues. The CDR3 is CASSLASTGGYGYTF. DNA of the CDR3: TGTGCCAGCAGCTTAGCGTCGACAGGTGGCTATGGCTACACCTTC.

The genes are TRBV6-5 and TRBJ1-1; no definite D call. The CDR3 sequence is 14 residues long. The germline CDR1 and CDR2 sequences are MNHEY and SVGAGI. V was shortened by 7 bases and J by 2 bases, with 14 bases between the two germline ends. The CDR3 sequence is CASIRSLGNTEAFF. The CDR3 nucleotides are TGTGCCAGCATCCGAAGCTTAGGTAACACTGAAGCTTTCTTT.

The chain is built from TRBV28 and TRBJ2-7, with 9 bases aligning to TRBD1. Germline CDR1 MDHEN, CDR2 SYDVKM. The CDR3 has 14 residues. V shed 6 bases, J shed 3 bases, and the junction held 6 bases outside the gene matches. The CDR3, as DNA: TGTGCCAGCAGACAGGGGGCGGAAGACTACGAGCAGTACTTC. This encodes CASRQGAEDYEQYF.

The chain carries TRBV5-1 and TRBJ2-4; D is unresolved. The CDR3 runs 16 residues. The ends were cut back, 0 bases at V and 0 bases at J, with 10 bases in the middle. Per germline, CDR1 SGHRS and CDR2 YFSETQ. The CDR3 DNA reads as TGCGCCAGCAGCTTGGAAGGATTTCCAGCCAAAAACATTCAGTACTTC. Protein product: CASSLEGFPAKNIQYF.

The rearrangement links TRBV20-1 to TRBJ2-2, with 11 bases identical to TRBD1. The trim removed 6 bases at V and 7 bases at J, leaving 10 bases unmatched. Germline CDR1 is DFQATT and CDR2 is SNEGSKA (reference sequence). The CDR3 extends over 15 amino acids. The CDR3 region has the DNA TGCAGTGCCGTGGACAGGGGGCAAGTGAGCGGGGAGCTGTTTTTT. It codes for CSAVDRGQVSGELFF.

V usage is TRBV28 and J usage is TRBJ1-4; D is perhaps TRBD1 (6 bases). V was trimmed by 2 bases and J by 7 bases, leaving 8 bases between them. Germline values: CDR1 MDHEN, CDR2 SYDVKM. The CDR3 loop spans 13 amino acids. This CDR3 is CASSLKDSEKLFF. CDR3 nucleotide sequence: TGTGCCAGCAGTTTAAAGGACAGTGAAAAACTGTTTTTT.

V and J are TRBV28 and TRBJ2-5; 8 nucleotides agree with TRBD1. There are 13 residues in the CDR3. CDR1 and CDR2 from the germline V gene are MDHEN and SYDVKM. V gave up 7 bases and J gave up 2 bases; unmatched junction bases: 3. The CDR3 nucleotides read TGTGCCAGCAATCGACAGGGGCAAGAGACCCAGTACTTC. Encoded protein: CASNRQGQETQYF.

The chain uses TRBV20-1 and TRBJ1-1, with D possibly being TRBD1 (6 bases). This CDR3 has 13 residues. The germline V gene has CDR1 DFQATT and CDR2 SNEGSKA (reference sequence). V dropped 3 bases and J dropped 5 bases, with 13 bases sitting between them. The CDR3 region is CSARVRGRTEAFF. CDR3 DNA: TGCAGTGCTAGGGTAAGGGGGAGGACTGAAGCTTTCTTT.

The chain couples TRBV5-1 to TRBJ2-4, with 7 bases lining up with TRBD1. The DNA matches TRBJ2-7 better at its end, which makes the J call doubtful. This CDR3 comprises 15 residues. The germline V gene encodes CDR1 SGHRS and CDR2 YFSETQ. The CDR3 region has the DNA TGCGCCAGCAGCTTGGGGGGGACAGATACGCCCGAGCAGTACTTC. This encodes CASSLGGTDTPEQYF.

In this sample, this clonotype turned up a few times. The CDR3 region is CASRLQGLGTDTQYF. The CDR3 nucleotides are TGTGCCAGCAGATTACAGGGGTTGGGCACAGATACGCAGTATTTT. The chain recombines TRBV6-5 with TRBJ2-3; TRBD1 aligns across 7 bases. The CDR3 is 15 residues long. The ends lost 6 bases at V and 1 base at J; junction bases unmatched: 7. Germline lookup yields CDR1 MNHEY and CDR2 SVGAGI.

The chain is built from TRBV20-1 and TRBJ1-2, with TRBD1 matching over 7 bases. The CDR3 runs to 14 residues. J gave up 7 bases and V 0 bases, and 8 bases lay outside the gene matches. Looked up from germline, CDR1 is DFQATT and CDR2 is SNEGSKA (reference sequence). The CDR3 is CSARDRGIDAGYTF. In nucleotides, the CDR3 is TGCAGTGCTAGAGACAGGGGGATAGATGCTGGCTACACCTTC.

The chain uses TRBV4-2 and TRBJ1-4; D is ambiguous. This CDR3 spans 15 amino acids. In germline, CDR1 is LGHNA, CDR2 YNFKEQ. V was clipped by 0 bases and J by 3 bases, with 8 bases between them. The chain's CDR3 is CASSQDLGANEKLFF. The CDR3 region has the DNA TGTGCCAGCAGCCAAGATCTTGGGGCTAATGAAAAACTGTTTTTT.

V is TRBV6-1 and J is TRBJ2-4; D gene uncertain. The J call may be incorrect, as the DNA end agrees better with TRBJ2-7. Germline CDR1 MNHNS, CDR2 SASEGT. The CDR3 has 13 residues. The CDR3 nucleotides are TGTGCCAGCAGTGAATCTGGTACCTACGAGCAGTACTTC. This sequence encodes CASSESGTYEQYF.